The 18 T cell receptor beta chains below were found in one sample sequenced in a study of blood T cell repertoires in COVID-19. Produced via immunoSEQ multiplex PCR; TCRdb's table is partial and in-frame only. The sample lists 300,000 or so clones, about 90% occurring once. Material: PBMCs or T cells enriched from blood (not recorded which). All receptors derive from a woman in her twenties or thirties who had recovered from COVID-19.

The chain links TRBV5-1 to TRBJ2-5, with D tentatively TRBD1 (5 bases). Germline V CDR1 and CDR2: SGHRS, YFSETQ. The CDR3 length is 14 residues. The V and J ends lost 1 base and 1 base respectively, with 8 bases between them. The chain's CDR3 is CASSLYDSQETQYF. Here the CDR3 DNA reads TGCGCCAGCAGCTTGTATGACAGCCAAGAGACCCAGTACTTC.

The chain joins TRBV6-6 to TRBJ1-3, with 9 bases matching TRBD1. The CDR3 length is 17 residues. After removal of 7 bases from V and 1 base from J, the junction contained 11 bases not matched to a gene. Germline CDR1 is MNHNY and CDR2 is SVGAGI (reference sequence). The CDR3 region is CASNRDRALSSGNTIYF. In nucleotides, the CDR3 is TGTGCCAGCAATCGGGACAGGGCCCTCTCATCTGGAAACACCATATATTTT.

This chain uses TRBV11-2 with TRBJ2-3; 11 bases match TRBD1. CDR3 size: 16 residues. V was pared by 2 bases and J by 4 bases, with 5 bases of the junction left unmatched. CDR1 is SGHAT and CDR2 is FQNNGV in the germline V gene. The CDR3 here is CASSLLSGQGADTQYF. Written as DNA, the CDR3 is TGTGCCAGCAGCTTACTCTCGGGACAGGGGGCAGATACGCAGTATTTT.

The chain recombines TRBV27 with TRBJ1-6, with D possibly TRBD1 on 5 matching bases. V shed 0 bases and J shed 9 bases, with 9 bases lying between them. This CDR3 has 14 residues. Per germline, CDR1 MNHEY and CDR2 SMNVEV (reference sequence). CDR3 in DNA: TGTGCCAGCAGTTTATCCTCTACAGGTTCACCCCTCCACTTT. It translates to CASSLSSTGSPLHF.

This chain uses TRBV10-1 with TRBJ1-6; 12 bases are a match to TRBD1. The CDR3 sequence is 18 residues long. CDR1 and CDR2 from the germline V gene are WNHNN and SYGVQD (reference sequence). Unmatched junction bases numbered 8, after V lost 0 bases and J lost 8 bases. The CDR3 loop is CASSESPPGQGADSPLHF. Here the CDR3 DNA reads TGCGCCAGCAGTGAGTCTCCCCCGGGACAGGGGGCTGATTCACCCCTCCACTTT.

The chain has TRBV14 and TRBJ1-6, with 7 bases lining up with TRBD1. CDR1 SGHDN and CDR2 FVKESK come from the germline V gene. CDR3 length: 17 residues. The trim removed 4 bases at V and 10 bases at J, leaving 16 bases unmatched. The CDR3 region is CASSRGSPGGRPSPLHF. The CDR3 DNA reads as TGTGCCAGCAGCCGGGGCTCTCCAGGGGGGCGCCCATCACCCCTCCACTTT.

The CDR3 loop reads CASALPSGATGELFF. CDR3 coding DNA: TGTGCCAGCGCACTCCCTAGCGGGGCTACCGGGGAGCTGTTTTTT. The chain is built from TRBV28 and TRBJ2-2, with 9 bases matching TRBD2. Per germline, CDR1 MDHEN and CDR2 SYDVKM. V dropped 8 bases and J dropped 5; count of bases not matched to a gene: 9. The CDR3 totals 15 residues.

This clone was detected only a few times. The chain couples TRBV2 to TRBJ1-5, with 8 bases matching TRBD1. V gave up 6 bases and J gave up 5 bases; unmatched junction bases: 0. The CDR3 is 12 amino acids. Germline-derived CDR1 and CDR2 are SNHLY and FYNNEI. The CDR3 region is CASRDRDQPQHF. DNA of the CDR3: TGTGCCAGCAGGGACAGGGATCAGCCCCAGCATTTT.

The chain employs TRBV24-1 and TRBJ2-3, with D hard to call. Germline CDR1 and CDR2: KGHDR and SFDVKD. The germline V and J ends were trimmed by 4 bases and 2 bases, with 12 bases remaining between them. This CDR3 region has 15 residues. The CDR3 here is CATSDPTPTTDTQYF. The CDR3, as DNA: TGTGCCACCAGTGACCCGACTCCAACCACAGATACGCAGTATTTT.

The rearrangement links TRBV12-5 to TRBJ1-1; TRBD1 agrees at 10 bases. The CDR3 sequence is 16 residues long. The germline V gene encodes CDR1 LGHNT and CDR2 FRNRAP. V was pared by 5 bases and J by 0 bases, with 6 bases of the junction left unmatched. This chain's CDR3 is CASGRGTGVMNTEAFF. As DNA, the CDR3 is TGTGCTAGTGGTCGAGGGACAGGGGTTATGAACACTGAAGCTTTCTTT.

The V call is TRBV7-9, the J call TRBJ2-3, with D maybe TRBD2 (6 bases). The V end was cut by 1 base, the J end by 2 bases, with 19 bases between. Germline-derived CDR1 and CDR2 are SEHNR and FQNEAQ (reference sequence). The CDR3 consists of 18 residues. In DNA, the CDR3 is TGTGCCAGCAGCTTAGATTTCAGGTCGGGGGAGGACACAGATACGCAGTATTTT. Protein sequence: CASSLDFRSGEDTDTQYF.

The chain has TRBV6-5 and TRBJ1-2; TRBD1 matches 7 bases. The CDR3 length is 13 residues. Trimming removed 5 bases from V and 3 bases from J; junction bases left unmatched: 3. The germline CDR1 and CDR2 sequences are MNHEY and SVGAGI. Here the CDR3 DNA reads TGTGCCAGCAGTCGCACAGGGGACTATGGCTACACCTTC. Its translation is CASSRTGDYGYTF.

This clone was counted between two and nine times. This chain joins TRBV2 and TRBJ2-7; 7 bases are a match to TRBD1. Germline V gene sequence: CDR1 SNHLY, CDR2 FYNNEI. The CDR3 length is 12 residues. The V segment lost 8 bases and the J segment 3 bases; nucleotides outside the gene matches: 4. DNA for the CDR3: TGTGCCAGCCAGACAGGGAACTACGAGCAGTACTTC. Translated: CASQTGNYEQYF.

This clone was detected a few times. The chain joins TRBV6-1 to TRBJ1-1; D is unresolved. The CDR3 is 12 amino acids. Between the trimmed V and J ends, which lost 1 base and 7 bases, there was a span of 7 bases. Germline lookup yields CDR1 MNHNS and CDR2 SASEGT. This CDR3 is CASSEGASEAFF. As DNA, the CDR3 is TGTGCCAGCAGTGAAGGGGCGAGTGAAGCTTTCTTT.

This chain connects TRBV5-4 to TRBJ1-3, with TRBD1 as a possible D gene (6 bases). This CDR3 is 16 amino acids long. Trimming removed 4 bases at V and 0 bases at J, with 14 bases between. Germline CDR1 SGHNT, CDR2 YYREEE (reference sequence). The CDR3 is CASSRELQGSGNTIYF. DNA for the CDR3: TGTGCCAGCAGCAGAGAGTTACAGGGCTCTGGAAACACCATATATTTT.

V gene TRBV30 combines with J gene TRBJ2-2, with 7 bases fitting TRBD1. CDR1 and CDR2 from the germline V gene are GTSNPN and SVGIG (reference sequence). The length of the CDR3 is 13 residues. V lost 2 bases and J lost 7; bases outside the gene matches: 4. CDR3 region: CAWSPRGYGELFF. The CDR3 DNA sequence: TGTGCCTGGAGTCCCAGGGGGTACGGGGAGCTGTTTTTT.

The chain employs TRBV12-3 or TRBV12-4 and TRBJ1-1; the D is unclear. Between the trimmed V and J ends, which lost 3 bases and 4 bases, there was a span of 9 bases. The CDR3 consists of 13 residues. CDR3 bases: TGTGCCAGCAGTTTGAACTCGATCACTGAAGCTTTCTTT. It codes for CASSLNSITEAFF.

The chain couples TRBV5-1 to TRBJ2-7; the match to TRBD1 covers 9 bases. The CDR3 sequence is 15 residues long. Germline trimming cut 0 bases from V and 5 bases from J; bases unmatched to any gene: 6. CDR1 is SGHRS, CDR2 YFSETQ, per germline. The CDR3 is CASSLEGTGLHEQYF. As DNA, the CDR3 is TGCGCCAGCAGCTTGGAGGGGACAGGGCTCCACGAGCAGTACTTC. Looking up the rest from reference TRBV5-1 and TRBJ2-7 gives the full variable domain: KAGVTQTPRYLIKTRGQQVTLSCSPISGHRSVSWYQQTPGQGLQFLFEYFSETQRNKGNFPGRFSGRQFSNSRSEMNVSTLELGDSALYLCASSLEGTGLHEQYFGPGTRLTVT.